Listed below are T cell receptor beta chains from one sample, sequenced in a study of early T cells in non-severe SARS-CoV-2 infection. Each CDR3 protein is one row after TCRdb ran MiXCR on the 5' RACE reads. Of around 89,000 distinct CDR3 sequences in the sample, about 14% were seen once. Sequenced input: whole blood. The receptors were sampled from an adult who was a healthcare worker with PCR-confirmed SARS-CoV-2 infection or an uninfected control (not recorded which). Each CDR3 is given without its conserved first and last residue.

v_call cdr3_aa
TRBV7-9 ASSLVGFIPLH
TRBV30 AWSVPGRMINSPLH
TRBV5-1 ASYPGLAGFSGANVLT
TRBV7-8 ASSLVRHSPLH
TRBV7-9 ASSTRQGRNNGYT
TRBV11-2 ASSLVNLAGPHNEQF
TRBV6-1 ASSEPPKGAREKLF
TRBV4-1 ASSQDQGHYGYT
TRBV28 ASSSGTVNEQF
TRBV4-2 ASSQDPGRQETQY
TRBV6-5 ASTSPGQVFSGANVLT